Below are 20 T cell receptor beta chains sequenced from a single sample in a study of T-cell reconstitution after alpha-beta-depleted transplantation in children. The TCRbeta library incorporated unique molecular identifiers. TCRdb re-analysed the PCR reads in MiXCR, keeping a single row per CDR3 protein. The sample lists some 500,000 distinct CDR3 sequences; approximately 16% were seen once. This specimen was PBMCs from the stem cell graft donor, taken from the stem cell graft. The receptors derive from a human donor who donated a stem cell graft to a child with acute lymphoblastic leukemia.

J is TRBJ2-1 and V is TRBV7-9; D not certain. The ends were cut back, 6 bases at V and 12 bases at J, with 15 bases in the middle. The CDR3 has 12 residues. Per the germline V gene, CDR1 is SEHNR and CDR2 is FQNEAQ (reference sequence). The CDR3 here is CASSRSSERQFF. DNA of the CDR3: TGTGCCAGCAGTCGATCAAGCGAGCGGCAGTTCTTC.

Only a few counts were recorded for this clonotype. V usage is TRBV6-5 and J usage is TRBJ2-7, with TRBD2 matching 11 bases. The CDR3 loop spans 16 amino acids. V lost 2 bases to trimming and J lost 2 bases; unmatched junction nucleotides: 5. Germline CDR1 reads MNHEY; CDR2 reads SVGAGI. The CDR3 region is CASSYVSGRGAYEQYF. CDR3 coding DNA: TGTGCCAGCAGTTACGTTAGCGGGAGGGGGGCCTACGAGCAGTACTTC.

In its sample, this clonotype was seen a few times. This sequence joins TRBV14 and TRBJ2-2; D is unresolved. CDR1 and CDR2 (germline): SGHDN, FVKESK. V lost 1 base and J 6 bases, leaving 12 bases between the germline ends. This CDR3 spans 15 amino acids. CDR3 nucleotide sequence: TGTGCCAGCAGCCAAGTGGTAAACGGGCCCGGGGAGCTGTTTTTT. As protein: CASSQVVNGPGELFF.

This chain links TRBV20-1 with TRBJ2-2, with a possible D match to TRBD2 (5 bases). CDR3 size: 14 residues. The V gene lost 0 bases and the J gene lost 7 bases, with 12 bases spanning the gap. Germline CDR1 reads DFQATT; CDR2 reads SNEGSKA (reference sequence). CDR3 bases: TGCAGTGCTAGAGATAGGACCCGGGGCGGGGAGCTGTTTTTT. This encodes CSARDRTRGGELFF.

This chain uses TRBV21-1 with TRBJ2-5; the table's D call TRBD1 went unverified against the DNA. TRBV21-1 is a pseudogene segment. The CDR3 consists of 16 residues. CDR3 region: CASSKDRHRPLETQYF. As DNA, the CDR3 is TGTGCCAGCAGCAAAGATCGACACAGGCCTCTAGAGACCCAGTACTTC.

The table lists this clonotype with a few counts. This chain uses TRBV4-1 with TRBJ1-4; D may be TRBD1 (6 bases). Between the trimmed V and J ends, which lost 0 bases and 4 bases, there was a span of 12 bases. The CDR3 contains 16 residues. From germline, CDR1 is MGHRA and CDR2 YSYEKL. The CDR3 coding sequence is TGCGCCAGCAGCCAAGAAGTAGGGGGAATTAATGAAAAACTGTTTTTT. It encodes CASSQEVGGINEKLFF.

The CDR3 here is CSARKAGGADTIYF. The CDR3 DNA follows: TGCAGTGCTAGGAAAGCAGGGGGCGCGGACACCATATATTTT. This chain uses TRBV20-1 with TRBJ1-3, with TRBD1 identical over 8 bases. V was pared by 3 bases and J by 8 bases, with 9 bases of the junction left unmatched. CDR3 size: 14 residues. Germline V gene sequence: CDR1 DFQATT, CDR2 SNEGSKA (reference sequence).

The CDR3 reads CASSYSTPGANVLTF. In DNA, the CDR3 is TGTGCCAGCAGTTACTCGACCCCTGGGGCCAACGTCCTGACTTTC. The rearrangement uses TRBV6-5 and TRBJ2-6; D not certain. Trimming left V 0 bases short and J 2 bases short, with 5 bases between. The CDR3 totals 15 residues. Germline V gene data show CDR1 as MNHEY and CDR2 as SVGAGI.

The chain links TRBV14 to TRBJ2-1, with TRBD2 as a possible D gene (6 bases). CDR1 SGHDN and CDR2 FVKESK come from the germline V gene. The CDR3 runs to 16 residues. The V and J ends lost 3 bases and 4 bases respectively, with 16 bases between them. The CDR3 protein is CASSHHRDLQYNEQFF. The DNA of the CDR3 is TGTGCCAGCAGCCATCATAGGGACTTACAGTACAATGAGCAGTTCTTC.

V usage is TRBV19 and J usage is TRBJ2-3, with D uncertain. The ends were cut back, 3 bases at V and 2 bases at J, with 6 bases in the middle. The germline CDR1 and CDR2 sequences are LNHDA and SQIVND (reference sequence). The CDR3 sequence is 13 residues long. DNA for the CDR3: TGTGCCAGTAGTATCCTCCTCACAGATACGCAGTATTTT. The encoded protein is CASSILLTDTQYF. Full variable domain (remainder filled in from reference TRBV19 and TRBJ2-3): DGGITQSPKYLFRKEGQNVTLSCEQNLNHDAMYWYRQDPGQGLRLIYYSQIVNDFQKGDIAEGYSVSREKKESFPLTVTSAQKNPTAFYLCASSILLTDTQYFGPGTRLTVL.

J is TRBJ2-7 and V is TRBV7-8; 8 bases fit TRBD1. Germline V gene sequence: CDR1 SGHVS, CDR2 FQNEAQ. CDR3 length: 16 amino acids. Trimming at V came to 5 bases and at J to 0 bases, leaving 9 bases not matched to a gene. The CDR3 nucleotides read TGTGCCAGCAGCACCCCTGACAGGGGCCTCTCCTACGAGCAGTACTTC. The encoded protein is CASSTPDRGLSYEQYF.

This clonotype was observed a handful of times. The rearrangement links TRBV19 to TRBJ2-1; D possibly uses TRBD1 or TRBD2 (5 bases each). CDR1 is LNHDA, CDR2 SQIVND, per germline (reference sequence). V lost 6 bases and J lost 13, with 19 bases in between. CDR3 length: 13 amino acids. CDR3 loop: CASSPSGGHEQFF. In DNA form, the CDR3 reads TGTGCCAGTAGCCCTAGTGGGGGTCACGAACAGTTCTTC.

This clonotype has a handful of counts. The chain recombines TRBV5-4 with TRBJ2-1; no firm D call. The CDR3 sequence is 17 residues long. Trimming shortened V by 4 bases and J by 0 bases, and 17 bases separated the two germline ends. Looked up from germline, CDR1 is SGHNT and CDR2 is YYREEE (reference sequence). The CDR3 sequence: CASSHHNDPDSYNEQFF. CDR3 DNA: TGTGCCAGCAGCCATCATAACGACCCCGACTCCTACAATGAGCAGTTCTTC. Drawing the rest from reference TRBV5-4 and TRBJ2-1, the complete variable domain is ETGVTQSPTHLIKTRGQQVTLRCSSQSGHNTVSWYQQALGQGPQFIFQYYREEENGRGNFPPRFSGLQFPNYSSELNVNALELDDSALYLCASSHHNDPDSYNEQFFGPGTRLTVL.

The CDR3 DNA follows: TGTGCCAGCAGTTTGGGCTTTAGCGGTTACAATGAGCAGTTCTTC. It specifies CASSLGFSGYNEQFF. The chain combines TRBV12-3 or TRBV12-4 with TRBJ2-1, with TRBD2 as a possible D gene (6 bases). The ends were cut back, 3 bases at V and 4 bases at J, with 13 bases in the middle. This CDR3 has 15 residues.

This rearrangement joins TRBV7-3 to TRBJ1-6; the D gene is possibly TRBD1 (5 bases). Germline-derived CDR1 and CDR2 are SGHTA and FQGTGA. This CDR3 has 16 amino acids. V gave up 1 base and J gave up 7 bases, with 14 bases separating them. The CDR3 nucleotides read TGTGCCAGCAGCTTAAGTTCCGGGACGGGGAATTCACCCCTCCACTTT. Its translation is CASSLSSGTGNSPLHF.

The chain joins TRBV29-1 to TRBJ2-2, with 9 bases that match TRBD1. The CDR3 totals 15 residues. Per germline, CDR1 SQVTM and CDR2 ANQGSEA. The V and J ends lost 5 bases and 0 bases, in that order; junction bases with no gene match: 4. The CDR3: CSVTGTGTNTGELFF. CDR3 DNA: TGCAGCGTTACCGGGACAGGGACGAACACCGGGGAGCTGTTTTTT.

There are a few counts of this clonotype. This chain uses TRBV6-1 with TRBJ2-5; 15 bases map to TRBD2. The CDR3 covers 17 residues. The V gene's germline CDR1 is MNHNS and CDR2 SASEGT. The V and J ends lost 5 bases and 3 bases, in that order; junction bases with no gene match: 7. The DNA of the CDR3 is TGTGCCAGCAGTCGAGGACTAGCGGGAGGGTATAAAGAGACCCAGTACTTC. Its translation: CASSRGLAGGYKETQYF.

The chain is built from TRBV12-3 or TRBV12-4 and TRBJ1-3; D ambiguous. The CDR3 runs to 14 residues. V gave up 10 bases and J gave up 0 bases, with 13 bases separating them. The CDR3 sequence: CATSAGVSGNTIYF. For the CDR3, the DNA is TGTGCCACCTCCGCCGGGGTCTCTGGAAACACCATATATTTT.

This rearrangement joins TRBV5-4 to TRBJ1-2, with TRBD1 identical over 11 bases. CDR3 size: 17 residues. J lost 3 bases, V lost 2 bases, and 9 bases had no gene match. Germline-derived CDR1 and CDR2 are SGHNT and YYREEE (reference sequence). CDR3 coding DNA: TGTGCCAGCAGCTTAGGGACAGGGGGTGACTGGGACTATGGCTACACCTTC. Residues: CASSLGTGGDWDYGYTF.

This clonotype was seen once. CDR3 loop: CSAPDTPYGYTF. CDR3 sequence (DNA): TGCAGTGCTCCCGACACACCATATGGCTACACCTTC. This sequence joins TRBV20-1 and TRBJ1-2; no firm D call. The CDR3 consists of 12 residues. Trimming left V 5 bases short and J 5 bases short, with 12 bases between. CDR1 is DFQATT and CDR2 is SNEGSKA in the germline V gene (reference sequence).